The 20 T cell receptor beta chains given below trace back to one sample, sequenced in a study of blood T cell repertoires in COVID-19. This table comes from immunoSEQ multiplex PCR, and its TCRdb copy is limited to in-frame clones, with some not included. This table has about 260,000 clones, 80% to 90% appearing once. The specimen was peripheral blood. The receptor source for this set is a woman aged 40 to 55 who had recovered from COVID-19.

The chain joins TRBV19 to TRBJ1-5; TRBD1 matches 7 bases. V was clipped by 5 bases and J by 3 bases; unmatched bases: 7. The V gene's germline CDR1 is LNHDA and CDR2 SQIVND (reference sequence). The CDR3 is 15 amino acids. The CDR3 region is CASSALDRDNQPQHF. The CDR3 DNA reads as TGTGCCAGTAGTGCGCTTGACAGGGACAATCAGCCCCAGCATTTT.

The chain employs TRBV29-1 and TRBJ2-2; TRBD1 matches at 7 bases. The germline CDR1 and CDR2 sequences are SQVTM and ANQGSEA. V lost 6 bases and J lost 2; bases outside the gene matches: 6. The CDR3 is 14 residues long. As DNA, the CDR3 is TGCAGCGTCACCGGGACAGCAAACACCGGGGAGCTGTTTTTT. Translated: CSVTGTANTGELFF.

This clone was counted only a few times. The rearrangement uses TRBV7-2 and TRBJ2-3, with TRBD2 matching over 13 bases. The CDR3 loop spans 18 amino acids. Germline V gene sequence: CDR1 SGHTA, CDR2 FQGNSA. Trimming took 6 bases from V and 9 from J; bases not matched to a gene: 18. In nucleotides, the CDR3 is TGTGCCAGCAGGCCCTTGTGGGAACTAGCGGGGGGGCCCGAAACGCAGTATTTT. Its translation is CASRPLWELAGGPETQYF.

To note about this clone: In the same sample, other DNA sequences code for this CDR3. The V gene is TRBV7-9, the J gene TRBJ1-2; 7 nucleotides align to TRBD1. CDR1 and CDR2 (germline): SEHNR, FQNEAQ (reference sequence). The CDR3 has 15 residues. The V segment lost 5 bases and the J segment 0 bases; nucleotides outside the gene matches: 6. The DNA for the CDR3 is TGTGCCAGCAGCCACCGGGACAGAGCTAACTATGGCTACACCTTC. Protein: CASSHRDRANYGYTF.

V is TRBV25-1 and J is TRBJ1-3; 7 nucleotides align to TRBD1. The germline gives CDR1 MGHDK, CDR2 SYGVNS. The V and J ends lost 5 bases and 3 bases, in that order; junction bases with no gene match: 7. The CDR3 has 15 amino acids. CDR3 in DNA: TGTGCCAGCAGTCTTGGACAGGCCAATGGAAACACCATATATTTT. Translating it yields CASSLGQANGNTIYF. Looking up the rest from reference TRBV25-1 and TRBJ1-3 gives the full variable domain: EADIYQTPRYLVIGTGKKITLECSQTMGHDKMYWYQQDPGMELHLIHYSYGVNSTEKGDLSSESTVSRIRTEHFPLTLESARPSHTSQYLCASSLGQANGNTIYFGEGSWLTVV.

The chain links TRBV19 to TRBJ1-6, with D perhaps matching TRBD1 (5 bases). The CDR3 contains 15 residues. Germline-derived CDR1 and CDR2 are LNHDA and SQIVND (reference sequence). Trimming removed 5 bases at V and 6 bases at J, with 14 bases between. The CDR3, as DNA: TGTGCCAGTAGTCCCCAGGGTTTCGCTAATTCACCCCTCCACTTT. This codes for CASSPQGFANSPLHF.

The V gene is TRBV19, the J gene TRBJ1-4, with D tentatively TRBD1 (5 bases). Trimming removed 5 bases at V and 2 bases at J, with 18 bases between. Germline V gives CDR1 LNHDA, CDR2 SQIVND (reference sequence). The CDR3 loop spans 17 amino acids. DNA for the CDR3: TGTGCCAGTAGTCCCGCGGCAGGGCTACGCACTAATGAAAAACTGTTTTTT. Residues: CASSPAAGLRTNEKLFF.

This chain connects TRBV5-4 to TRBJ1-1; TRBD1 agrees at 7 bases. V was clipped by 4 bases and J by 1 base; unmatched bases: 1. Germline V gives CDR1 SGHNT, CDR2 YYREEE (reference sequence). This CDR3 has 13 residues. This chain's CDR3 is CASSGQENTEAFF. CDR3 coding DNA: TGTGCCAGCAGCGGACAGGAGAACACTGAAGCTTTCTTT.

The chain carries TRBV19 and TRBJ1-2, with TRBD1 matching 8 bases. V lost 7 bases to trimming and J lost 8 bases; unmatched junction nucleotides: 12. CDR1 LNHDA and CDR2 SQIVND come from the germline V gene (reference sequence). CDR3 length: 14 residues. CDR3 coding DNA: TGTGCCAGTACTCCACCGGACAGGGACGGCGGCTACACCTTC. Translation gives CASTPPDRDGGYTF. The whole variable domain, remainder taken from reference TRBV19 and TRBJ1-2, is DGGITQSPKYLFRKEGQNVTLSCEQNLNHDAMYWYRQDPGQGLRLIYYSQIVNDFQKGDIAEGYSVSREKKESFPLTVTSAQKNPTAFYLCASTPPDRDGGYTFGSGTRLTVV.

This clone occurred once. This chain joins TRBV20-1 and TRBJ2-2; weak D call: TRBD2 (5 bases). The CDR3 spans 16 residues. From germline, CDR1 is DFQATT and CDR2 SNEGSKA (reference sequence). V was shortened by 3 bases and J by 0 bases, with 14 bases between the two germline ends. The CDR3 DNA reads as TGCAGTGCTAGTCCCAAAGCGGAAGCGAACACCGGGGAGCTGTTTTTT. This gives the protein CSASPKAEANTGELFF.

CDR3: CASSLEQFYNEQFF. CDR3 DNA: TGCGCCAGCAGCTTGGAACAGTTCTACAATGAGCAGTTCTTC. The chain uses TRBV5-1 and TRBJ2-1, with D hard to call. The germline CDR1 and CDR2 sequences are SGHRS and YFSETQ. V lost 0 bases to trimming and J lost 3 bases, with 7 bases between them. The CDR3 runs to 14 residues.

The chain couples TRBV5-1 to TRBJ2-5; 11 bases map to TRBD1. V shed 4 bases and J 4 bases; nucleotides not matched to a gene: 6. The CDR3 loop spans 15 amino acids. Germline loops: CDR1 SGHRS, CDR2 YFSETQ. The CDR3 region has the DNA TGCGCCAGCAGCCGGGGACAGGGGGATGGAGAGACCCAGTACTTC. Protein product: CASSRGQGDGETQYF.

The rearrangement links TRBV27 to TRBJ1-6; no firm D call. The CDR3 has 12 residues. Trimming left V 3 bases short and J 9 bases short, with 6 bases between. In germline, CDR1 is MNHEY, CDR2 SMNVEV (reference sequence). CDR3 in amino acids: CASSFPSSPLHF. CDR3 nucleotide sequence: TGTGCCAGCAGTTTCCCCAGTTCACCCCTCCACTTT.

The rearrangement uses TRBV9 and TRBJ2-7, with 7 nucleotides matching TRBD1. Looked up from germline, CDR1 is SGDLS and CDR2 is YYNGEE. V shed 4 bases, J shed 6 bases, and the junction held 10 bases outside the gene matches. The CDR3 extends over 14 amino acids. The CDR3 sequence is CASSPRQGGLEQYF. The CDR3 nucleotides are TGTGCCAGCAGCCCCCGACAGGGTGGGCTCGAGCAGTACTTC.

This chain uses TRBV6-6 with TRBJ2-1; 7 bases agree with TRBD1. Per the germline V gene, CDR1 is MNHNY and CDR2 is SVGAGI (reference sequence). The CDR3 contains 15 residues. V gave up 6 bases and J gave up 2 bases; unmatched junction bases: 7. The CDR3 coding sequence is TGTGCCAGCAGCCCTGCTGGGACAGCCTACAATGAGCAGTTCTTC. It encodes CASSPAGTAYNEQFF.

This chain links TRBV28 with TRBJ1-2; D unclear. In germline, CDR1 is MDHEN, CDR2 SYDVKM. Trimming shortened V by 1 base and J by 3 bases, and 6 bases separated the two germline ends. The CDR3 totals 13 residues. CDR3 residues: CASSLSSDYGYTF. CDR3 DNA: TGTGCCAGCAGTTTATCATCGGACTATGGCTACACCTTC.

This clone came up a few times. The chain uses TRBV14 and TRBJ1-6; 7 nucleotides line up with TRBD1. Germline CDR1 SGHDN, CDR2 FVKESK. The CDR3 has 14 amino acids. The V and J ends lost 4 bases and 8 bases, in that order; junction bases with no gene match: 5. In nucleotides, the CDR3 is TGTGCCAGCAGCCTACAGGGGTCTCATTCACCCCTCCACTTT. Its translation is CASSLQGSHSPLHF.

The genes are TRBV11-3 and TRBJ1-3; the D gene is possibly TRBD1 (5 bases). Germline V gene data show CDR1 as SGHNT and CDR2 as YENEEA. Trimming shortened V by 4 bases and J by 2 bases, and 15 bases separated the two germline ends. CDR3 length equals 16 residues. The CDR3 loop reads CASSSSGTETGNTIYF. The CDR3, as DNA: TGTGCCAGCAGCTCCAGCGGGACCGAGACTGGAAACACCATATATTTT.

The J gene is TRBJ1-5, the V gene TRBV7-9; D is possibly TRBD1 (5 bases). The germline V gene encodes CDR1 SEHNR and CDR2 FQNEAQ (reference sequence). The CDR3 has 13 residues. Trimming stripped 5 bases from V and 7 bases from J, with 12 bases between. CDR3 bases: TGTGCCAGCAGCACAGGCGGGGGACAGCCCCAGCATTTT. Its translation: CASSTGGGQPQHF.

The chain employs TRBV5-1 and TRBJ2-3, with TRBD2 matching over 8 bases. Germline CDR1 and CDR2: SGHRS and YFSETQ. CDR3 length: 16 residues. The V and J ends lost 4 bases and 2 bases, in that order; junction bases with no gene match: 9. The CDR3 protein is CASSPLAGGITDTQYF. In DNA form, the CDR3 reads TGCGCCAGCAGCCCCCTCGCGGGGGGTATCACAGATACGCAGTATTTT. Filled out from reference TRBV5-1 and TRBJ2-3, the complete variable domain reads KAGVTQTPRYLIKTRGQQVTLSCSPISGHRSVSWYQQTPGQGLQFLFEYFSETQRNKGNFPGRFSGRQFSNSRSEMNVSTLELGDSALYLCASSPLAGGITDTQYFGPGTRLTVL.